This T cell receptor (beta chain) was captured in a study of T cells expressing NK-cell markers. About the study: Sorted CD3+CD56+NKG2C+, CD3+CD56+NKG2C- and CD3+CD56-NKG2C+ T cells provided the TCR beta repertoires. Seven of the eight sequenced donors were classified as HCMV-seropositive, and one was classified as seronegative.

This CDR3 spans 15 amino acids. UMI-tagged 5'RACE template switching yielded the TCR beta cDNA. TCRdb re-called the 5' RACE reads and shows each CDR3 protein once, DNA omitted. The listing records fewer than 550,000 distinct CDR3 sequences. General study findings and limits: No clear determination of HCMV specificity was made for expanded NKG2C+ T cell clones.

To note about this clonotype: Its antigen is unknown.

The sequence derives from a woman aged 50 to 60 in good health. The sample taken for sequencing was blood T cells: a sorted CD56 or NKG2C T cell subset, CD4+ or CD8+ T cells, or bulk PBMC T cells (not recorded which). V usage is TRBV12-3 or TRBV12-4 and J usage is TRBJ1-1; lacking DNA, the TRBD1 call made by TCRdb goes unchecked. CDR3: CASSYTGTGNTEAFF.